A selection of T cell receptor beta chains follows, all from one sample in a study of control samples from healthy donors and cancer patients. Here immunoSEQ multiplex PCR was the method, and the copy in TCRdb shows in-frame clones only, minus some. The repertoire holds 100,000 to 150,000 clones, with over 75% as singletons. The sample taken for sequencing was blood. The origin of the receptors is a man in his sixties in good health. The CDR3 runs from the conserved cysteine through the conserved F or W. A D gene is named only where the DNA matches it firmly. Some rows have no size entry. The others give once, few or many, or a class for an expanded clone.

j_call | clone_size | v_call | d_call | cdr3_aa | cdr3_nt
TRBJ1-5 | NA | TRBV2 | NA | CASSDSGWANQPQHF | TGTGCCAGCAGTGATTCAGGATGGGCTAATCAGCCCCAGCATTTT
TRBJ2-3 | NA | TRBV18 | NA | CASSPPGRVGTDTQYF | TGTGCCAGCTCACCACCAGGCAGGGTGGGCACAGATACGCAGTATTTT
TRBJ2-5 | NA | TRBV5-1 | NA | CASSLDGRGTQYF | TGCGCCAGCAGCTTGGACGGGCGCGGGACCCAGTACTTC
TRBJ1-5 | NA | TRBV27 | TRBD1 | CASSLWGEAGGSNQPQHF | TGTGCCAGCAGTTTATGGGGCGAGGCAGGGGGTAGCAATCAGCCCCAGCATTTT
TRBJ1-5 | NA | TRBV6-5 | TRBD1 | CASSYSTGAQPQHF | TGTGCCAGCAGTTACTCGACAGGGGCTCAGCCCCAGCATTTT
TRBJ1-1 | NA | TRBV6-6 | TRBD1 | CASSYSTGRLAEAFF | TGTGCCAGCAGTTACTCGACAGGGAGGCTTGCTGAAGCTTTCTTT
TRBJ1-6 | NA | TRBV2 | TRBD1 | CATQGGTGRSPLHF | TGTGCCACGCAAGGAGGGACAGGGCGTTCACCCCTCCACTTT
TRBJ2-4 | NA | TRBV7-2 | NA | CASSPYSGAKNIQYF | TGTGCCAGCAGCCCGTATTCCGGGGCCAAAAACATTCAGTACTTC
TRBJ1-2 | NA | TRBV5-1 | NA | CASSPPGNYGYTF | TGCGCCAGCAGCCCCCCAGGGAACTATGGCTACACCTTC
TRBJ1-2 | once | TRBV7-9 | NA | CASSSRGEMDGYTF | TGTGCCAGCAGCTCCCGGGGGGAAATGGATGGCTACACCTTC
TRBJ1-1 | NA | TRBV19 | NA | CASNPRAGTEAFF | TGTGCCAGTAATCCCCGGGCAGGGACTGAAGCTTTCTTT
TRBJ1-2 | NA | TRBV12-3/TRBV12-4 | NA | CASSLSANYGYTF | TGTGCCAGCAGTTTATCAGCTAACTATGGCTACACCTTC
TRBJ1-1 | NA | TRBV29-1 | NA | CSVEPQTGLGTEAFF | TGCAGCGTTGAACCACAGACGGGCCTGGGGACTGAAGCTTTCTTT
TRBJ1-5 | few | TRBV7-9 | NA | CASTAGTGHQPQHF | TGTGCCAGCACTGCCGGGACGGGCCATCAGCCCCAGCATTTT
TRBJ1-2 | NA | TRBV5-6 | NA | CASSPTGLGGYTF | TGTGCCAGCAGCCCAACAGGGTTAGGTGGCTACACCTTC
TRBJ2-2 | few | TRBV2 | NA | CASSDPSLTGELFF | TGTGCCAGCAGTGATCCCAGCCTCACCGGGGAGCTGTTTTTT
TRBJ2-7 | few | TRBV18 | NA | CASSPGVTYEQYF | TGTGCCAGCTCACCGGGAGTCACCTACGAGCAGTACTTC
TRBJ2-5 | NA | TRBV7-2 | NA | CASSPRQNLQETQYF | TGTGCCAGCAGCCCACGACAGAACCTCCAAGAGACCCAGTACTTC
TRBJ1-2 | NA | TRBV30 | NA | CAWTVLSYGYTF | TGTGCCTGGACGGTCCTGTCCTATGGCTACACCTTC
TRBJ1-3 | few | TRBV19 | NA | CASSIGVSSGNTIYF | TGTGCCAGTAGTATAGGGGTCTCATCTGGAAACACCATATATTTT
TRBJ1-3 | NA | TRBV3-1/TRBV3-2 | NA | CASSQGGIPSDTIYF | TGTGCCAGCAGCCAAGGAGGGATCCCCTCAGACACCATATATTTT
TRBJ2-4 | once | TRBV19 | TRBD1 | CASSTGQMNIQYF | TGTGCCAGTAGTACGGGACAGATGAACATTCAGTACTTC
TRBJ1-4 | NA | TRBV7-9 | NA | CASSLTGPSTNEKLFF | TGTGCCAGCAGCTTAACAGGACCCTCAACTAATGAAAAACTGTTTTTT
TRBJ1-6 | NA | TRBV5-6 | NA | CASSLGGMGSPLHF | TGTGCCAGCAGCTTGGGGGGCATGGGGTCACCCCTCCACTTT
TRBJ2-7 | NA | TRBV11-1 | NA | CASSFILGYEQYF | TGTGCCAGCAGCTTTATTTTAGGATACGAGCAGTACTTC
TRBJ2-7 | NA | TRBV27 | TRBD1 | CASSWGTGNSYEQYF | TGTGCCAGCAGTTGGGGGACAGGGAACTCCTACGAGCAGTACTTC
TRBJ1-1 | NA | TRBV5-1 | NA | CASSLGGQGNTEAFF | TGCGCCAGCAGCTTGGGGGGCCAGGGCAACACTGAAGCTTTCTTT
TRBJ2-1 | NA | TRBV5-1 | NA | CASRNNGGLRNEQFF | TGCGCCAGCAGAAATAACGGGGGGCTTAGGAATGAGCAGTTCTTC
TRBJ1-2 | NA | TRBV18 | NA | CASSPNEYGYTF | TGTGCCAGCTCACCAAACGAGTATGGCTACACCTTC
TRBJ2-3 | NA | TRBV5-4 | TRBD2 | CASSPQLAGGTDTQYF | TGTGCCAGCAGCCCCCAACTAGCGGGGGGCACAGATACGCAGTATTTT
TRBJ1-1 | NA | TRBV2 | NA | CASSGGLGLNTEAFF | TGTGCCAGCAGTGGGGGACTGGGCCTGAACACTGAAGCTTTCTTT
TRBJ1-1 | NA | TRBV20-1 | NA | CSARSEAFF | TGCAGTGCTAGGTCCGAAGCTTTCTTT
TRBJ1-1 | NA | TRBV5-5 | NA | CASSSLATGNTEAFF | TGTGCCAGCAGCTCCCTCGCTACAGGGAACACTGAAGCTTTCTTT
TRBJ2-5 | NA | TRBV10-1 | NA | CASSEGRGSQETQYF | TGCGCCAGCAGTGAGGGCAGGGGTTCCCAAGAGACCCAGTACTTC
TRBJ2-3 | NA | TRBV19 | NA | CASSFQGTDTQYF | TGTGCCAGTAGTTTCCAGGGCACAGATACGCAGTATTTT
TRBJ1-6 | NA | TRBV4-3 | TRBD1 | CASSQDWGQNSPLHF | TGCGCCAGCAGCCAAGATTGGGGACAGAATTCACCCCTCCACTTT
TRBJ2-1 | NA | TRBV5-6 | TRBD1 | CASSTDRGPRNEQFF | TGTGCCAGCAGCACGGACAGGGGGCCCAGAAATGAGCAGTTCTTC
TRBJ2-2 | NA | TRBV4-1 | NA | CASSQDIGANTGELFF | TGCGCCAGCAGCCAAGATATCGGGGCGAACACCGGGGAGCTGTTTTTT
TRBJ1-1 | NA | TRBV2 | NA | CASSTHPDGGTEAFF | TGTGCCAGCAGTACTCACCCTGATGGGGGCACTGAAGCTTTCTTT
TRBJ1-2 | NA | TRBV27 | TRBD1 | CASTGGAGYTF | TGTGCCAGCACAGGGGGGGCGGGCTACACCTTC